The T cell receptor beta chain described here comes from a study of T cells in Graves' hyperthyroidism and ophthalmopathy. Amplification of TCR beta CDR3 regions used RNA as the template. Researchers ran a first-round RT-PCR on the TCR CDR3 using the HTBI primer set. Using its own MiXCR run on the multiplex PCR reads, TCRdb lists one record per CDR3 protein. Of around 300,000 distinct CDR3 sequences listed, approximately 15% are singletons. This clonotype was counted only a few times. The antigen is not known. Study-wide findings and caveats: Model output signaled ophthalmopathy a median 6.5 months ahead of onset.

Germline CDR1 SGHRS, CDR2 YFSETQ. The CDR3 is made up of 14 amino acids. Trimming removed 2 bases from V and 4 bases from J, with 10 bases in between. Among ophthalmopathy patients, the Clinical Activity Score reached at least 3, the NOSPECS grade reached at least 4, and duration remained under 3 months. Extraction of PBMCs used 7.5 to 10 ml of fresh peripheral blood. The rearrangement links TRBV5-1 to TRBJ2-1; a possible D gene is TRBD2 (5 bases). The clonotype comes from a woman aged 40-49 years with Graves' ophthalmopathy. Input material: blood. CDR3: CASSLSGSYNEQFF. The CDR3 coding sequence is TGCGCCAGCAGCTTATCGGGGTCTTACAATGAGCAGTTCTTC.